This T cell receptor (beta chain) is drawn from a study of T-cell reconstitution after alpha-beta-depleted transplantation in children. During its preparation, the TCRbeta library received unique molecular identifiers. TCRdb fed the PCR reads into MiXCR, producing one record per CDR3 protein. The table includes around 360,000 distinct CDR3 sequences, about a tenth detected once. V trimming: 1 base; J trimming: 7 bases; junction bases outside the gene matches: 4. The germline V gene has CDR1 MDHEN and CDR2 SYDVKM. The CDR3 length is 13 residues. J is TRBJ2-7 and V is TRBV28; TRBD2 matches 7 bases. This TCR came from a human donor who donated a stem cell graft to a child with acute lymphoblastic leukemia. The sequencing here drew on PBMCs from the stem cell graft donor, taken from the stem cell graft. The CDR3 loop reads CASSLSTSEEQYF. The CDR3 nucleotides read TGTGCCAGCAGTTTATCCACTAGCGAAGAGCAGTACTTC.